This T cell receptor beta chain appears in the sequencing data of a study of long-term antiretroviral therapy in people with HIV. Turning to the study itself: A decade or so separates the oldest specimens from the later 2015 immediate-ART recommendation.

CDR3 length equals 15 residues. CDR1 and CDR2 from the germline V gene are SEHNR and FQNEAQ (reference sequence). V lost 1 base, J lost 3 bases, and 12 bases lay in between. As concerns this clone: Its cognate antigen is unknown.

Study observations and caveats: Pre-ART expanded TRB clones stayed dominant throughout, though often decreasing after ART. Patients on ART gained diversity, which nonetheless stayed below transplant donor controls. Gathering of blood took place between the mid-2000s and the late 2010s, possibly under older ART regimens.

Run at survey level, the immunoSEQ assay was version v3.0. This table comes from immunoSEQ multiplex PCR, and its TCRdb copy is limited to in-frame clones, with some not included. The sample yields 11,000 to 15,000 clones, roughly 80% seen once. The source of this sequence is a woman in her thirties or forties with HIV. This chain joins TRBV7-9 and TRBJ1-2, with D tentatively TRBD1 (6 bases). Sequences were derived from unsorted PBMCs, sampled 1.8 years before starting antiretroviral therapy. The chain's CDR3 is CASSLEEGGYYGYTF. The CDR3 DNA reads TGTGCCAGCAGCTTAGAGGAGGGGGGGTACTATGGCTACACCTTC.